The rows below give T cell receptor beta chains drawn from one sample of a study of T cells in Graves' hyperthyroidism and ophthalmopathy. TCRdb re-analysed the multiplex PCR reads in MiXCR, keeping a single row per CDR3 protein. The table has over 700,000 distinct CDR3 sequences, around 20% seen once; the top ten hold approximately 16%. Sequenced material: blood. All receptors come from a woman aged 45-65 years with Graves' hyperthyroidism that later progressed to Graves' ophthalmopathy. CDR3s include the opening cysteine and the closing phenylalanine or tryptophan. The D gene is left open where the match is weak. A row's size may be missing; if present it is once, few, many or a size class.

TRBV2,-,TRBJ2-2,many,CASTKLATGELFF,TGTGCCAGCACTAAGCTTGCCACCGGGGAGCTGTTTTTT
TRBV3-1,TRBD2,TRBJ2-5,many,CASSPKGTSGGLYQETQYF,TGTGCCAGCAGCCCGAAAGGGACTAGCGGGGGACTGTACCAAGAGACCCAGTACTTC
TRBV2,-,TRBJ1-5,many,CASSEQGRDQPQHF,TGTGCCAGCAGTGAACAGGGAAGGGATCAGCCCCAGCATTTT
TRBV15,TRBD1,TRBJ2-2,few,CATSRRQGDTGELFF,TGTGCCACCAGCAGACGACAGGGAGACACCGGGGAGCTGTTTTTT
TRBV6-2/TRBV6-3,TRBD1,TRBJ1-2,-,CASSYSPGQGRGTF,TGTGCCAGCAGTTACTCTCCGGGACAGGGAAGGGGTACCTTC
TRBV25-1,TRBD1,TRBJ1-1,many,CASSVDRPNTEAFF,TGTGCCAGCAGTGTGGACAGGCCGAACACTGAAGCTTTCTTT
TRBV12-3/TRBV12-4,-,TRBJ1-2,few,CASSPGEWDGYTF,TGTGCCAGCAGTCCAGGGGAATGGGATGGCTACACCTTC
TRBV9,TRBD1,TRBJ2-2,few,CASSESTGRNTGELFF,TGTGCCAGCAGCGAGTCGACAGGGCGTAACACCGGGGAGCTGTTTTTT
TRBV7-9,-,TRBJ1-3,-,CASSLNIGSGNTIYF,TGTGCCAGCAGCTTGAACATCGGCTCTGGAAACACCATATATTTT
TRBV18,TRBD1,TRBJ1-2,few,CASSPKTGNYGYTF,TGTGCCAGCTCACCAAAGACAGGGAACTATGGCTACACCTTC
TRBV12-3/TRBV12-4,TRBD2,TRBJ2-5,few,CASRTGTSGGGPGLETQYF,TGTGCCAGCAGAACAGGGACTAGCGGGGGGGGCCCGGGTCTTGAGACCCAGTACTTC
TRBV10-1,TRBD2,TRBJ2-3,many,CASSESASGGNTDTQYF,TGCGCCAGCAGTGAGTCGGCTAGCGGGGGGAACACAGATACGCAGTATTTT
TRBV11-2,-,TRBJ1-2,-,CASSLSAGTGGYTF,TGTGCCAGCAGCTTAAGCGCGGGAACTGGTGGCTACACCTTC
TRBV6-1,TRBD1,TRBJ1-5,-,CASSRDREFLFGNQPQHF,TGTGCCAGCAGTAGGGACAGGGAGTTCCTGTTCGGCAATCAGCCCCAGCATTTT
TRBV6-1,-,TRBJ2-2,-,CASIDPGRNTGELFF,TGTGCCAGCATTGATCCGGGAAGGAACACCGGGGAGCTGTTTTTT
TRBV11-1,-,TRBJ1-6,many,CASSLNVGSPLHF,TGTGCCAGCAGCTTAAATGTGGGTTCACCCCTCCACTTT
TRBV13,TRBD1,TRBJ1-2,-,CASSFGQGRNGYTF,TGTGCCAGCAGCTTCGGACAGGGGAGGAATGGCTACACCTTC
TRBV18,-,TRBJ2-5,-,CASSPIDSPQETQYF,TGTGCCAGCTCACCAATAGACAGTCCCCAAGAGACCCAGTACTTC
TRBV6-1,-,TRBJ2-3,-,CASSTTGRDTDTQYF,TGTGCCAGCTCGACGACCGGACGGGACACAGATACGCAGTATTTT
TRBV5-1,TRBD1,TRBJ2-7,many,CASNLGQGYEQYF,TGCGCCAGCAATTTAGGACAGGGCTACGAGCAGTACTTC
TRBV15,-,TRBJ2-7,few,CATSRVRGMEFDEQYF,TGTGCCACCAGCAGAGTGAGGGGGATGGAGTTCGACGAGCAGTACTTC
TRBV20-1,-,TRBJ2-2,-,CSAPRRPGAYTGELFF,TGCAGTGCTCCCCGGAGACCGGGGGCTTACACCGGGGAGCTGTTTTTT
TRBV6-1,TRBD2,TRBJ2-3,many,CASSQLAGGSTDTQYF,TGTGCCAGCAGTCAACTAGCGGGGGGATCGACAGATACGCAGTATTTT
TRBV3-1,-,TRBJ2-4,many,CASSQDSSRNIQYF,TGTGCCAGCAGCCAAGACAGTTCGCGTAACATTCAGTACTTC
TRBV4-1,-,TRBJ1-5,-,CASSQDPPGDGNQPQHF,TGCGCCAGCAGCCAAGACCCACCAGGGGACGGCAATCAGCCCCAGCATTTT
TRBV6-6,TRBD1,TRBJ1-1,-,CASSYDRAGGTEAFF,TGTGCCAGCAGTTACGACAGGGCAGGGGGCACTGAAGCTTTCTTT
TRBV5-1,-,TRBJ2-1,-,CASSLRQGGGEQFF,TGCGCCAGCAGCTTGAGGCAGGGAGGGGGTGAGCAGTTCTTC
TRBV5-4,-,TRBJ2-3,few,CASTSRQGTDTQYF,TGTGCCAGCACCTCACGACAGGGCACAGATACGCAGTATTTT
TRBV3-1,-,TRBJ2-2,few,CASSQDLLGRGVSTGELFF,TGTGCCAGCAGCCAAGATCTTTTGGGCAGGGGGGTCTCCACCGGGGAGCTGTTTTTT
TRBV19,-,TRBJ1-4,-,CASSIEGRSEKLFF,TGTGCCAGTAGTATTGAGGGGCGGTCTGAAAAACTGTTTTTT
TRBV29-1,-,TRBJ2-2,-,CSVAGTNTGELFF,TGCAGCGTTGCTGGGACGAACACCGGGGAGCTGTTTTTT
TRBV12-3/TRBV12-4,-,TRBJ1-2,few,CASSMSDTNYGYTF,TGTGCCAGCAGCATGTCGGACACAAACTATGGCTACACCTTC
TRBV18,-,TRBJ1-1,-,CASSLVRWRGTEAFF,TGTGCCAGCTCACTCGTCCGATGGAGGGGCACTGAAGCTTTCTTT
TRBV9,TRBD2,TRBJ2-7,many,CASSVEPSGSYEQYF,TGTGCCAGCAGCGTAGAGCCTAGCGGCTCCTACGAGCAGTACTTC
TRBV19,-,TRBJ1-1,many,CASSWGRASTEAFF,TGTGCCAGTAGCTGGGGTAGGGCCAGCACTGAAGCTTTCTTT
TRBV5-1,-,TRBJ2-7,few,CASSNQGSPGEQYF,TGCGCCAGCAGCAACCAGGGATCGCCCGGGGAGCAGTACTTC
TRBV9,-,TRBJ1-4,-,CASSVRGTNEKLFF,TGTGCCAGCAGCGTCCGGGGTACTAATGAAAAACTGTTTTTT
TRBV27,TRBD1,TRBJ1-2,many,CASSFRQGNYGYTF,TGTGCCAGCAGTTTCCGACAGGGAAACTATGGCTACACCTTC
TRBV3-1,-,TRBJ2-5,-,CASSKGSVTQETQYF,TGTGCCAGCAGCAAAGGCTCGGTGACCCAAGAGACCCAGTACTTC
TRBV6-1,-,TRBJ2-1,few,CASKIGEDNEQFF,TGTGCCAGCAAGATAGGAGAGGACAATGAGCAGTTCTTC
TRBV7-6,-,TRBJ2-2,few,CASSPTGQNTGELFF,TGTGCCAGCAGCCCAACGGGACAGAACACCGGGGAGCTGTTTTTT
TRBV6-1,TRBD1,TRBJ2-6,-,CASRFAGTGLPGANVLTF,TGTGCCAGCAGATTCGCCGGGACAGGGTTGCCTGGGGCCAACGTCCTGACTTTC
TRBV20-1,TRBD2,TRBJ2-2,-,CSARPPGGAGGANTGELFF,TGCAGTGCTAGACCCCCCGGAGGAGCGGGGGGGGCGAACACCGGGGAGCTGTTTTTT
TRBV27,TRBD1,TRBJ1-1,few,CASSPVEGAVWYTEAFF,TGTGCCAGCAGTCCGGTGGAGGGGGCGGTTTGGTACACTGAAGCTTTCTTT
TRBV3-1,-,TRBJ1-1,many,CASSQGYGSEAFF,TGTGCCAGCAGCCAGGGCTATGGGTCTGAAGCTTTCTTT
TRBV5-5,-,TRBJ2-2,-,CASSFLGPGAGELFF,TGTGCCAGCAGCTTTTTGGGCCCTGGGGCCGGGGAGCTGTTTTTT
TRBV9,-,TRBJ2-1,few,CASSVDGLDNEQFF,TGTGCCAGCAGCGTAGACGGGCTCGACAATGAGCAGTTCTTC
TRBV2,TRBD1,TRBJ2-7,-,CASRTPGGIYEQYF,TGTGCCAGCAGAACTCCAGGGGGAATCTACGAGCAGTACTTC
TRBV4-1,-,TRBJ1-4,-,CASSLPSPATNEKLFF,TGCGCCAGCAGCCTCCCCTCCCCAGCAACTAATGAAAAACTGTTTTTT
TRBV7-9,-,TRBJ2-3,-,CASNLRRTNSTDTQYF,TGTGCCAGCAACCTACGTCGGACCAATAGCACAGATACGCAGTATTTT
TRBV7-9,TRBD2,TRBJ2-5,-,CASSLSSGGERETQYF,TGTGCCAGCAGCTTGTCTAGCGGGGGGGAGAGAGAGACCCAGTACTTC